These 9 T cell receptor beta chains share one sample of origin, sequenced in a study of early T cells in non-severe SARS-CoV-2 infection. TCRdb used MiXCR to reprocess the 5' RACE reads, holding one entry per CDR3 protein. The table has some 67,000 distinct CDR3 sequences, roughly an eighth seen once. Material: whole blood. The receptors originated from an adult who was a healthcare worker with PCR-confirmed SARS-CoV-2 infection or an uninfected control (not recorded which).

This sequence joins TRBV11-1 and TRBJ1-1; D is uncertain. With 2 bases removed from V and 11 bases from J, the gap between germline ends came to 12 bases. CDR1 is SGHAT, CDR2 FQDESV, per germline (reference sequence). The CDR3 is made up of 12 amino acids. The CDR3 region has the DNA TGTGCCAGCAGCTTAAGGGCAGGTTCCGCTTTCTTT. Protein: CASSLRAGSAFF.

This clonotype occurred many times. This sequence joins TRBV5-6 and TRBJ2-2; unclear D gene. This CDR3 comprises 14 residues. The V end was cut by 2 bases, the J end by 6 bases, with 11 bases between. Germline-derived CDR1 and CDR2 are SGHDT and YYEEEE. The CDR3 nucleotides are TGTGCCAGCAGCTTTGGGGTGGATGCCGGGGAGCTGTTTTTT. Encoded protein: CASSFGVDAGELFF.

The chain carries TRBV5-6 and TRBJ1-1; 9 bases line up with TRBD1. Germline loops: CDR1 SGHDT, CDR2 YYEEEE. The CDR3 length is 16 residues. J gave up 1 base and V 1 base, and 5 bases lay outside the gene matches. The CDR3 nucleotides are TGTGCCAGCAGCTTGTACAGGGGGCAAGGGAACACTGAAGCTTTCTTT. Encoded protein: CASSLYRGQGNTEAFF. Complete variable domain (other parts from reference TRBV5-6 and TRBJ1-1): DAGVTQSPTHLIKTRGQQVTLRCSPKSGHDTVSWYQQALGQGPQFIFQYYEEEERQRGNFPDRFSGHQFPNYSSELNVNALLLGDSALYLCASSLYRGQGNTEAFFGQGTRLTVV.

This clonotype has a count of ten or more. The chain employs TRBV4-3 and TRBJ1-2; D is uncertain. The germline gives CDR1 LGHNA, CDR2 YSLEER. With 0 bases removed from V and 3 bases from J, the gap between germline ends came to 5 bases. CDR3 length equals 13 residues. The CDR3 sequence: CASSQDRDYGYTF. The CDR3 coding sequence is TGCGCCAGCAGCCAAGATAGGGACTATGGCTACACCTTC.

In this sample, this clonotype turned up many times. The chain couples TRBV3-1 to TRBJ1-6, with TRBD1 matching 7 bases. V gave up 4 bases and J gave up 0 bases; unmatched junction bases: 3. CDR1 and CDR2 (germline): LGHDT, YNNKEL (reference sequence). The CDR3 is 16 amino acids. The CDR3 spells CASSRQGSSYNSPLHF. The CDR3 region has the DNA TGTGCCAGCAGCCGACAGGGAAGCTCCTATAATTCACCCCTCCACTTT.

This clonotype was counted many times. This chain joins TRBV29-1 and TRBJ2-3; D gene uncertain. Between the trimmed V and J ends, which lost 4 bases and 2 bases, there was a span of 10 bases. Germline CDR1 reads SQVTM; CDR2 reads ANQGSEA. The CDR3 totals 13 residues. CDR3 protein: CSVARPLTDTQYF. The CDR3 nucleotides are TGCAGCGTTGCCAGACCCCTCACAGATACGCAGTATTTT.

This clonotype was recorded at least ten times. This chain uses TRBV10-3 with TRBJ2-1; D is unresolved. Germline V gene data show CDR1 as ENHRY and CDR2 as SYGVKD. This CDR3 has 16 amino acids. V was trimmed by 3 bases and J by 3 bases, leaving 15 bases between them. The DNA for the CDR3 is TGTGCCATCAGTGATTGGGGATCCACCTACTACAATGAGCAGTTCTTC. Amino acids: CAISDWGSTYYNEQFF.

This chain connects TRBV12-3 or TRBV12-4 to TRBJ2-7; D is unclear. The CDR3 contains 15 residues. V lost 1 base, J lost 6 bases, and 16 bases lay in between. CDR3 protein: CASSLVAGVHSEQYF. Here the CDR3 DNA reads TGTGCCAGCAGTTTAGTAGCTGGGGTTCACTCCGAGCAGTACTTC.

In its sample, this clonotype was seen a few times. This CDR3 reads CASRNRDSYNEQFF. The DNA for the CDR3 is TGTGCCAGCAGAAACCGGGACTCCTACAATGAGCAGTTCTTC. This chain links TRBV6-5 with TRBJ2-1; D may be TRBD2 (5 bases). Germline-derived CDR1 and CDR2 are MNHEY and SVGAGI. The CDR3 consists of 14 residues. Trimming removed 6 bases from V and 0 bases from J, with 9 bases in between.